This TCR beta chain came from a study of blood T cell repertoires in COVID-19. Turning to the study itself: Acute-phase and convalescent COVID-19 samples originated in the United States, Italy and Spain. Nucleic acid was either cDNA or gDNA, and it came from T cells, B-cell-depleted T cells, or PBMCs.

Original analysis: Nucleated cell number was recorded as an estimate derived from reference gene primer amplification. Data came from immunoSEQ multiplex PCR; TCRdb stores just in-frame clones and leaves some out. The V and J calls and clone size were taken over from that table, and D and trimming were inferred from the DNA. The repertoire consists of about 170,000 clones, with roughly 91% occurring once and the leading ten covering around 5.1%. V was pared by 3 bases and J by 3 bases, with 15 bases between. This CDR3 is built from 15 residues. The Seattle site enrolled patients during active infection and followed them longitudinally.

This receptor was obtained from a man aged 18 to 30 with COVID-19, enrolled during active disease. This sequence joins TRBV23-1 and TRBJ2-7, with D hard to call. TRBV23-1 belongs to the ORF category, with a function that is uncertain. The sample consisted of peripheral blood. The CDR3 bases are TGCGCCAGCAGTCACCTCGGAGAAAATTTCTACGAGCAGTACTTC. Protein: CASSHLGENFYEQYF.